This T cell receptor (beta chain) was retrieved from a study of T cell responses to AZD1222 COVID-19 vaccine. Sequencing used immunoSEQ multiplex PCR; TCRdb keeps in-frame clones, though not all of them. This table has around 100,000 clones, about 87% appearing once. Germline V CDR1 and CDR2: SEHNR, FQNEAQ (reference sequence). The length of the CDR3 is 15 residues. Trimming at V came to 5 bases and at J to 4 bases, leaving 11 bases not matched to a gene. Comments on this clone: What it binds is unknown.

Broader study findings: The breadth and depth of Spike-specific TCRs increased once two AZD1222 doses had been given. The CD4 TCRs associated with vaccination extended across spike and predominated at 160-218 and 743-854.

The TCR was taken from an adult in good health. Specimen: peripheral blood, collected on day 0 of AZD1222 vaccination. This chain joins TRBV7-9 and TRBJ2-7; TRBD2 aligns across 7 bases. CDR3 nucleotide sequence: TGTGCCAGCAGCGGGGGGTCCGGACTAGAGTACGAGCAGTACTTC. It yields the protein CASSGGSGLEYEQYF. Full variable domain (missing parts from reference TRBV7-9 and TRBJ2-7): DTGVSQNPRHKITKRGQNVTFRCDPISEHNRLYWYRQTLGQGPEFLTYFQNEAQLEKSRLLSDRFSAERPKGSFSTLEIQRTEQGDSAMYLCASSGGSGLEYEQYFGPGTRLTVT.